This entry is about one T cell receptor beta chain. Its matching antigen is unknown. From germline, CDR1 is ENHRY and CDR2 SYGVKD. Deletions cut 3 bases from V and 3 bases from J, with 17 bases between. The CDR3 runs 16 residues. The sample belongs to a study of T cell responses to AZD1222 COVID-19 vaccine. Across the study: Pooled together were second doses at about 4 or about 12 weeks. Findings and caveats of the study: White British donors predominated, females outnumbered males, and clonal diversity was possibly underestimated.

Sequenced by immunoSEQ multiplex PCR; TCRdb stores in-frame clones only, minus some. The table includes 120,000 or so clones, around 90% detected once. The gene calls are TRBV10-3 and TRBJ1-2; possible D gene TRBD1, 6 bases. This sequence originates from an adult in good health. The specimen comprised peripheral blood, sampled on day 0 of AZD1222 vaccination. The CDR3 DNA sequence: TGTGCCATCAGTGATGGTTTAGGGGGGCGCGACTATGGCTACACCTTC. Translated, it gives CAISDGLGGRDYGYTF.